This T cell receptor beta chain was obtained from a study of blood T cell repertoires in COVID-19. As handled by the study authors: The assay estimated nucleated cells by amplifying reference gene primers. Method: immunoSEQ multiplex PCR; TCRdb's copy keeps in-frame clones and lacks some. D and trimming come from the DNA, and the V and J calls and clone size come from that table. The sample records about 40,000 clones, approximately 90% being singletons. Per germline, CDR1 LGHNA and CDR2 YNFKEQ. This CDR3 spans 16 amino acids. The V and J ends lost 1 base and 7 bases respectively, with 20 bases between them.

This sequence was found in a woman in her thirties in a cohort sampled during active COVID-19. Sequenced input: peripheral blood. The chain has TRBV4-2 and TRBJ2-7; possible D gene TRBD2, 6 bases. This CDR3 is CASSQVSGRDVGEQYF. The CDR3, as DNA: TGTGCCAGCAGCCAAGTTAGCGGAAGGGATGTGGGTGAGCAGTACTTC.